Considering frequency, the clone carrying this TCR beta chain is medium-sized. The antigen remains undetermined. The data originate from a study of CXCR3-negative and CXCR3-positive naive CD8 T cells. The CDR3 is 14 amino acids. Germline values: CDR1 KGHSH, CDR2 LQKENI. Study-level results: A higher hydrophobicity marked the TRB CDR3s of CXCR3-positive naive cells versus CXCR3-negative naive cells.

The libraries of TRB cDNA were constructed through 5' RACE using UMI labels. TCRdb re-analyzed the 5' RACE reads; it lists each CDR3 protein once, without DNA. In all, the sample yields about 6,700 distinct CDR3 sequences. The chain links TRBV18 to TRBJ2-5. Sequencing used naive CXCR3+ CD8+ T cells from blood. Subset of the sample: CD45RO-CCR7+CD27+CD95- naive CD8+ T cells expressing CXCR3 (TNR3+). The receptor was derived from a human donor in good health. Some clones in this sample may be carry-over from other donors' samples. The CDR3 reads CASSPPRIQETQYF.